This T cell receptor beta chain was recovered during a study of blood T cell repertoires in COVID-19. The overall study: Researchers got acute and convalescent COVID-19 samples from the United States, Italy and Spain. T cells, B-cell-depleted T cells, or PBMCs supplied cDNA or gDNA.

Germline V gene lookup returns CDR1 SNHLY and CDR2 FYNNEI. This CDR3 is 13 amino acids long. Trimming cost V 3 bases and J 0 bases, with 5 bases left between them. Source study methods: Amplification of reference gene primers was used by the study to estimate nucleated cell counts. The protocol was immunoSEQ multiplex PCR, while the TCRdb copy is restricted to in-frame clones and leaves out a portion. Clone size and V and J calls were adopted from that table, with D and trimming inferred from the DNA. The table includes fewer than 250,000 clones, roughly nine tenths detected once. This clone was seen a single time.

Specimen: peripheral blood. This clonotype was sampled from a woman between 45 and 65 years old with acute or convalescent COVID-19. V usage is TRBV2 and J usage is TRBJ1-1; D is uncertain. CDR3 residues: CASSDGMNTEAFF. CDR3 coding DNA: TGTGCCAGCAGTGATGGCATGAACACTGAAGCTTTCTTT.